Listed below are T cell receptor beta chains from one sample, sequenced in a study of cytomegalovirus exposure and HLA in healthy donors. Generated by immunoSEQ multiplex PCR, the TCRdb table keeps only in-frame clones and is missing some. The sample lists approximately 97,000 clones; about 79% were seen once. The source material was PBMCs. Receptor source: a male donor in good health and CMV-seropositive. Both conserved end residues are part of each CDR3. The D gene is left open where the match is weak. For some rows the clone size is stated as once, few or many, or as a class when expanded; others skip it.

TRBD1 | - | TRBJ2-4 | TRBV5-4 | TGTGCCAGCAGCCGAGGACAGGTCGGGGACATTCAGTACTTC | CASSRGQVGDIQYF
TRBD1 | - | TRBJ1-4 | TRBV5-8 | TGTGCCAGCAACGCCCCCGGGACAGTATGGGAAAAACTGTTTTTT | CASNAPGTVWEKLFF
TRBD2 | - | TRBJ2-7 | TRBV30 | TGTGCCTGGAGGGTACTAGCGGGGGGCGAGCAGTACTTC | CAWRVLAGGEQYF
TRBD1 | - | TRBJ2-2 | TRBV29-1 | TGCAGCGTTGCGACAGGGACGAACACCGGGGAGCTGTTTTTT | CSVATGTNTGELFF
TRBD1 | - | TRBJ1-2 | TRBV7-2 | TGTGCCAGCAGCCCTGGACAGGGAAACACCTTC | CASSPGQGNTF
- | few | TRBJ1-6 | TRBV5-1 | TGCGCCAGCAGCGTGGACAGTGGTAATTCACCCCTCCACTTT | CASSVDSGNSPLHF
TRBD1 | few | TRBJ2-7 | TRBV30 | TGTGCCTGGAGTTATGGACAGGAGGTCGACGAGCAGTACTTC | CAWSYGQEVDEQYF
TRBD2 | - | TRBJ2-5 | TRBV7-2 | TGTGCCAGCAGCTTAGCGGAGCGGGGGGTGGAGACCCAGTACTTC | CASSLAERGVETQYF
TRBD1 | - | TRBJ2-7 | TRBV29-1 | TGCAGCGTGGTACCCCGGGACAGGGGCTCAGGCTACGAGCAGTACTTC | CSVVPRDRGSGYEQYF
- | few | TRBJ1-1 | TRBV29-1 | TGCAGCGCGACTGAAGCTTTCTTT | CSATEAFF